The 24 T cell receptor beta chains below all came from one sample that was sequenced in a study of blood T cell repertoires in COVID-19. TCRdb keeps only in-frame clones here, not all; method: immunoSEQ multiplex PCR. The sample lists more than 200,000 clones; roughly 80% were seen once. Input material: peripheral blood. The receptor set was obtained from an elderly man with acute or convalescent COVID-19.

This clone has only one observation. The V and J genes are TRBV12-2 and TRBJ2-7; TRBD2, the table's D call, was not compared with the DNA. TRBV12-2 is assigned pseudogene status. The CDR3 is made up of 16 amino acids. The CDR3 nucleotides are TGTGCAAGTCGCTTAGCGATAACTAGGATCTCCTACGAGCAGTACTTC. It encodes CASRLAITRISYEQYF.

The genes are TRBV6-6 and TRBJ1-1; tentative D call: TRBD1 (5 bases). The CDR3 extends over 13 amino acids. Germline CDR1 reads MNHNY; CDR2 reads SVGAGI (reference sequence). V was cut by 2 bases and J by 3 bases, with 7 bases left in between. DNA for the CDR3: TGTGCCAGCAGTTACGAAGGGGACACTGAAGCTTTCTTT. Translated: CASSYEGDTEAFF.

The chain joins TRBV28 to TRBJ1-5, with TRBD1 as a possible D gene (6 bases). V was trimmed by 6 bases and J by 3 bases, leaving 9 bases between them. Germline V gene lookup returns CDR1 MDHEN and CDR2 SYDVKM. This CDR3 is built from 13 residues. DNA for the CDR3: TGTGCCAGCAGACAGGGCTCCAATCAGCCCCAGCATTTT. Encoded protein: CASRQGSNQPQHF.

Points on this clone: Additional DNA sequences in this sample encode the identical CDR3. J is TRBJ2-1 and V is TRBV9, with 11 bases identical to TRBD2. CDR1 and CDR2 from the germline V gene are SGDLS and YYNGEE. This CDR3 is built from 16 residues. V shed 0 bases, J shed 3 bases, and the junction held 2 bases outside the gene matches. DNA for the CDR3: TGTGCCAGCAGCGTAGGTGGGACTAGCGGCTACAATGAGCAGTTCTTC. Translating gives CASSVGGTSGYNEQFF. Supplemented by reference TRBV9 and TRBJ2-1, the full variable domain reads DSGVTQTPKHLITATGQRVTLRCSPRSGDLSVYWYQQSLDQGLQFLIQYYNGEERAKGNILERFSAQQFPDLHSELNLSSLELGDSALYFCASSVGGTSGYNEQFFGPGTRLTVL.

The CDR3: CASSLEGQGAGNSPLHF. Here the CDR3 DNA reads TGCGCCAGCAGCTTGGAGGGACAGGGGGCCGGGAATTCACCCCTCCACTTT. The rearrangement uses TRBV5-1 and TRBJ1-6, with TRBD1 matching over 12 bases. From germline, CDR1 is SGHRS and CDR2 YFSETQ. The ends lost 0 bases at V and 7 bases at J; junction bases unmatched: 5. This CDR3 spans 17 amino acids.

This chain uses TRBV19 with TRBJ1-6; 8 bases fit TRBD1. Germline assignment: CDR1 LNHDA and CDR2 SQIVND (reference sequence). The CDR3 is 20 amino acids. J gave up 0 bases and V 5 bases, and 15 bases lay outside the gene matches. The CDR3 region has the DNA TGTGCCAGTAGTCCTTCGGCAGGGGGCCCTTCATTCTCCTATAATTCACCCCTCCACTTT. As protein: CASSPSAGGPSFSYNSPLHF.

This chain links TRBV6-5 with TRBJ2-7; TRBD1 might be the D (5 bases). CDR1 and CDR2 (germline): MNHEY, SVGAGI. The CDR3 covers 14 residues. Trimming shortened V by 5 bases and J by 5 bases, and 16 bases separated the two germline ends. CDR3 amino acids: CASSLKGWQDEQYF. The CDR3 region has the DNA TGTGCCAGCAGTCTGAAGGGGTGGCAGGACGAGCAGTACTTC.

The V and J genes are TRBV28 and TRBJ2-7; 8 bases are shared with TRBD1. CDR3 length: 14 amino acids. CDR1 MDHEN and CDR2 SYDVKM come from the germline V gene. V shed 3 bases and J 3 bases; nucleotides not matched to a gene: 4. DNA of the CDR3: TGTGCCAGCAGTTTGTCGGACAGGGTCTACGAGCAGTACTTC. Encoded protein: CASSLSDRVYEQYF.

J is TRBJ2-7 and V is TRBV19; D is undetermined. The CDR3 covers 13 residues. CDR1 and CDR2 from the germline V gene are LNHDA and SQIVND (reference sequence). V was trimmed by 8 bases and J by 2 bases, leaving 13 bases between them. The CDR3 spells CASAQLRPYEQYF. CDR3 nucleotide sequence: TGTGCCAGTGCCCAGTTGAGGCCCTACGAGCAGTACTTC.

The CDR3 region is CASSQGIGLAHSSKNIQYF. CDR3 in DNA: TGTGCCAGCAGCCAAGGAATCGGACTAGCACATTCCTCCAAAAACATTCAGTACTTC. This chain connects TRBV14 to TRBJ2-4, with 8 bases matching TRBD2. J gave up 2 bases and V 1 base, and 13 bases lay outside the gene matches. Germline V gene lookup returns CDR1 SGHDN and CDR2 FVKESK. This CDR3 spans 19 amino acids.

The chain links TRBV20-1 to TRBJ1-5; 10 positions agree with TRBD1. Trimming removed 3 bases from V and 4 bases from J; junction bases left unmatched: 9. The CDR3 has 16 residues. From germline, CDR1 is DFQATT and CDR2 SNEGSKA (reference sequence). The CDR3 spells CSASRGDRGENQPQHF. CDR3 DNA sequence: TGCAGTGCTAGTAGAGGGGACAGGGGCGAAAATCAGCCCCAGCATTTT.

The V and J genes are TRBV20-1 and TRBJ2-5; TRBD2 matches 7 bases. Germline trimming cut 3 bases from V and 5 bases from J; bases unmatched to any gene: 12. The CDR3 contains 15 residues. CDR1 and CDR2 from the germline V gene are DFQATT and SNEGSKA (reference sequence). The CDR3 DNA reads TGCAGTGCTAGTAGTGGCGGGAGCCCCCCCGAGACCCAGTACTTC. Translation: CSASSGGSPPETQYF.

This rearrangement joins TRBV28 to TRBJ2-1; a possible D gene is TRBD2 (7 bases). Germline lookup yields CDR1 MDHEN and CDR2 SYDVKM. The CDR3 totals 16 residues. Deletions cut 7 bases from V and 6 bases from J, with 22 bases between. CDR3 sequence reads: CASIDYGGLNGNEQFF. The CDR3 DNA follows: TGTGCCAGCATCGATTACGGGGGGCTGAATGGCAATGAGCAGTTCTTC.

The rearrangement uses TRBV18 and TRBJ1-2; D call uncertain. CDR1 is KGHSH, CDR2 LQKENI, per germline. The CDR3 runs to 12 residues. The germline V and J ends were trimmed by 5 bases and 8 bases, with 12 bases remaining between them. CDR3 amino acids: CASSTNRGGYTF. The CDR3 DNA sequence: TGTGCCAGCTCAACCAACCGGGGAGGCTACACCTTC.

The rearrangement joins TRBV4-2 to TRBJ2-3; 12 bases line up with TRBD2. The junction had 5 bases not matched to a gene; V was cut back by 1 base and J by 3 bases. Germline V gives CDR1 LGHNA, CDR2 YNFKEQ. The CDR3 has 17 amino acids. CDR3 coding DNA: TGTGCCAGCAGCCAAGTTCTAGCGGGGGGGAAGACAGATACGCAGTATTTT. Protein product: CASSQVLAGGKTDTQYF.

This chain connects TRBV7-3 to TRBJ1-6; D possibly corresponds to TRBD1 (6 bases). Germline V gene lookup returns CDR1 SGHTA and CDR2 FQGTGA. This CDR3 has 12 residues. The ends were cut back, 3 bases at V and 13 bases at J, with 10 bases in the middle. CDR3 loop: CASSFPRGPLHF. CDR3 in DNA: TGTGCCAGCAGCTTTCCTAGGGGGCCCCTCCACTTT.

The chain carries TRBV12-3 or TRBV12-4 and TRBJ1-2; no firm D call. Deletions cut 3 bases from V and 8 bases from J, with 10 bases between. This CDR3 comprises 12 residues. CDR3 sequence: CASSLVYSGYTF. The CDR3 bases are TGTGCCAGCAGTTTGGTCTATTCCGGCTACACCTTC.

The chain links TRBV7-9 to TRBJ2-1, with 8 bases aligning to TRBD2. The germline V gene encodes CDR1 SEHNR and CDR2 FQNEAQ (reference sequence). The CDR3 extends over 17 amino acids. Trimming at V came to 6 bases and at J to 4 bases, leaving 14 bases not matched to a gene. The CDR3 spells CASSQIGGVAGYNEQFF. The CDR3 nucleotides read TGTGCCAGCAGTCAAATAGGCGGGGTAGCGGGGTACAATGAGCAGTTCTTC. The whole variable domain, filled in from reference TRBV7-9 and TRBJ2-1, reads DTGVSQNPRHKITKRGQNVTFRCDPISEHNRLYWYRQTLGQGPEFLTYFQNEAQLEKSRLLSDRFSAERPKGSFSTLEIQRTEQGDSAMYLCASSQIGGVAGYNEQFFGPGTRLTVL.

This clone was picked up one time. The CDR3 region is CAISEGPGRAFF. The CDR3 DNA reads as TGTGCCATCAGTGAGGGGCCAGGGCGCGCTTTCTTT. The rearrangement joins TRBV10-3 to TRBJ1-1, with D perhaps TRBD1 (5 bases). With 2 bases removed from V and 11 bases from J, the gap between germline ends came to 12 bases. Germline values: CDR1 ENHRY, CDR2 SYGVKD. The CDR3 runs 12 residues.

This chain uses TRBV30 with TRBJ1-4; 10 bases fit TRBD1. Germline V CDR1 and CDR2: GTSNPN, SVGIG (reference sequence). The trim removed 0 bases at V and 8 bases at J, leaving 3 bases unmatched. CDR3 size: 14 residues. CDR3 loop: CAWSVTGGREKLFF. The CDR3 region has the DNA TGTGCCTGGAGTGTGACAGGGGGCCGAGAAAAACTGTTTTTT.

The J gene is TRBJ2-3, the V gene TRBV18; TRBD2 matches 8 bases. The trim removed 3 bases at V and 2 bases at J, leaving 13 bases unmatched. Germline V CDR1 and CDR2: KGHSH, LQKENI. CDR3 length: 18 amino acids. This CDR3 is CASSPKGRSGSITDTQYF. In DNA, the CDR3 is TGTGCCAGCTCACCTAAAGGTAGGAGCGGGAGCATCACAGATACGCAGTATTTT. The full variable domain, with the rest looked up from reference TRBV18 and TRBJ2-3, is NAGVMQNPRHLVRRRGQEARLRCSPMKGHSHVYWYRQLPEEGLKFMVYLQKENIIDESGMPKERFSAEFPKEGPSILRIQQVVRGDSAAYFCASSPKGRSGSITDTQYFGPGTRLTVL.

This CDR3 reads CASSFQGNEQYF. The CDR3 DNA reads as TGTGCCAGCAGCTTCCAGGGGAACGAGCAGTACTTC. This chain uses TRBV7-9 with TRBJ2-7, with D tentatively TRBD1 (6 bases). Germline V lookup: CDR1 SEHNR, CDR2 FQNEAQ (reference sequence). Trimming pared 3 bases from V and 5 bases from J, leaving 8 bases between. The CDR3 runs to 12 residues. Drawing the rest from reference TRBV7-9 and TRBJ2-7, the complete variable domain is DTGVSQNPRHKITKRGQNVTFRCDPISEHNRLYWYRQTLGQGPEFLTYFQNEAQLEKSRLLSDRFSAERPKGSFSTLEIQRTEQGDSAMYLCASSFQGNEQYFGPGTRLTVT.

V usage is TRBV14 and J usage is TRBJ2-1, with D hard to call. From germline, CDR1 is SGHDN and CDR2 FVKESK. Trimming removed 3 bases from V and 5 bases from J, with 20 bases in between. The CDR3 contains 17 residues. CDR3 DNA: TGTGCCAGCAGCCACTCCTCTTGGCGGAGCCCCCACAATGAGCAGTTCTTC. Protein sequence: CASSHSSWRSPHNEQFF.

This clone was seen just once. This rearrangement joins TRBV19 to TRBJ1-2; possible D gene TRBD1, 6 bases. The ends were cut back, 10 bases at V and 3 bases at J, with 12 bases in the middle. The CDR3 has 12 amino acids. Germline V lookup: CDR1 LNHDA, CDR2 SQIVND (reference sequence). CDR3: CATTQGYYGYTF. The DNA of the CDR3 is TGTGCCACCACCCAGGGGTACTATGGCTACACCTTC.